A selection of T cell receptor beta chains follows, all from one sample in a study of blood T cell repertoires in COVID-19. Clones were sequenced by immunoSEQ multiplex PCR, and TCRdb holds only the in-frame ones, with some missing. Seen here are 10,000 to 15,000 clones, around 82% observed once, and the top ten hold approximately 37%. The sample consisted of peripheral blood. These receptors were taken from a human donor in a cohort sampled during active COVID-19. Each CDR3 is given with its conserved first and last residue. The D gene is left open where the match is weak. Expanded clones get a size class; other rows say once, few or many, or leave the size out.

j_call | cdr3_length | d_call | clone_size | v_call | cdr3_nt | cdr3_aa
TRBJ2-7 | 13 | TRBD1 | . | TRBV7-9 | TGTGCCAGCAGCATCCGGACAGGGGAAGAGCAGTACTTC | CASSIRTGEEQYF
TRBJ1-1 | 15 | TRBD1 | few | TRBV7-2 | TGTGCCAGCAGCCCGGACAGGGCCCAGTACACTGAAGCTTTCTTT | CASSPDRAQYTEAFF
TRBJ2-3 | 12 | TRBD2 | . | TRBV10-3 | TGTGCCACCCGGGGGGACACAGATACGCAGTATTTT | CATRGDTDTQYF
TRBJ1-4 | 13 | . | . | TRBV13 | TGTGCCAGCAGCTTGGTTAAGGGGGAAAAACTGTTTTTT | CASSLVKGEKLFF
TRBJ1-6 | 13 | TRBD1 | . | TRBV19 | TGTGCCAGTAGCCGGGACAGCAATTCACCCCTCCACTTT | CASSRDSNSPLHF
TRBJ1-1 | 14 | TRBD1 | . | TRBV7-9 | TGTGCCAGCAGCTTAGAAGGGACAGGGGACGAAGCTTTCTTT | CASSLEGTGDEAFF
TRBJ1-1 | 14 | . | . | TRBV25-1 | TGTGCCAGCAGTGCCCCGGGGGAGAACACTGAAGCTTTCTTT | CASSAPGENTEAFF
TRBJ1-3 | 15 | . | . | TRBV15 | TGTGCCACCAGCAGTAATTGGCAGGGTAGGGACACCATATATTTT | CATSSNWQGRDTIYF
TRBJ2-4 | 16 | TRBD1 | . | TRBV3-1/TRBV3-2 | TGTGCCAGCACCGGCTCGGGGACAGGGGAGAGGAACATTCAGTACTTC | CASTGSGTGERNIQYF
TRBJ2-7 | 15 | TRBD1 | . | TRBV9 | TGTGCCAGCAGCCCCCGACAGGGTTTAAGGGACGAGCAGTACTTC | CASSPRQGLRDEQYF
TRBJ2-5 | 13 | TRBD1 | . | TRBV7-9 | TGTGCCAGCAGCCGACAGGGTGCGGAGACCCAGTACTTC | CASSRQGAETQYF
TRBJ2-5 | 15 | . | . | TRBV18 | TGTGCCAGCTCACCTCAGCAAGGGACTTTGGAGACCCAGTACTTC | CASSPQQGTLETQYF
TRBJ2-3 | 15 | . | . | TRBV4-3 | TGCGCCAGCAGCCAAGAGAGGCGGGGCACAGATACGCAGTATTTT | CASSQERRGTDTQYF
TRBJ2-7 | 14 | TRBD1 | medium-sized | TRBV5-4 | TGTGCCAGCAGCTATGGGACAGCGGTAGGGGGGCAGTACTTC | CASSYGTAVGGQYF
TRBJ1-1 | 15 | . | . | TRBV28 | TGTGCCAGCAGTCCATGGGGCCGAAGCAACACTGAAGCTTTCTTT | CASSPWGRSNTEAFF
TRBJ1-1 | 16 | TRBD1 | . | TRBV5-1 | TGCGCCAGCAGCTTTTATGGTTTGGGACAGGGCACTGAAGCTTTCTTT | CASSFYGLGQGTEAFF
TRBJ1-5 | 15 | . | . | TRBV2 | TGTGCCAGCAGTGAAACCGGGATGGGCAATCAGCCCCAGCATTTT | CASSETGMGNQPQHF
TRBJ1-1 | 12 | . | . | TRBV6-6 | TGTGCCAGCAGTTTCGCCCAGGCTGAAGCTTTCTTT | CASSFAQAEAFF
TRBJ1-5 | 13 | . | once | TRBV19 | TGTGCCAGTAGTATAGCGGGGGGTCAGCCCCAGCATTTT | CASSIAGGQPQHF
TRBJ1-1 | 11 | . | . | TRBV29-1 | TGCAGCGTTAATAAGAACACTGAAGCTTTCTTT | CSVNKNTEAFF
TRBJ1-1 | 12 | . | . | TRBV2 | TGTGCCAGCAGGTACGGGGACACTGAAGCTTTCTTT | CASRYGDTEAFF
TRBJ2-3 | 16 | TRBD1 | . | TRBV10-3 | TGTGCCATCAGTGGGAGGACAGGCCGGTTCACAGATACGCAGTATTTT | CAISGRTGRFTDTQYF
TRBJ1-1 | 13 | . | . | TRBV4-1 | TGCGCCAGCAGCCAAGATGTCCAGAAAGAAGCTTTCTTT | CASSQDVQKEAFF
TRBJ2-2 | 17 | TRBD2 | . | TRBV7-7 | TGTGCCAGCAGCCCGCACCTAGCGGGGGGGCCAAGCGGGGAGCTGTTTTTT | CASSPHLAGGPSGELFF
TRBJ1-2 | 12 | TRBD1 | . | TRBV12-3/TRBV12-4 | TGTGCCACTTTGACAGGGTACTATGGCTACACCTTC | CATLTGYYGYTF
TRBJ1-2 | 13 | TRBD1 | few | TRBV7-9 | TGTGCCAGCAGCGTGACAGGGGAACAAGGCTACACCTTC | CASSVTGEQGYTF
TRBJ1-5 | 13 | . | . | TRBV6-5 | TGTGCCAGCAGTCCCGCTAACAATCAGCCCCAGCATTTT | CASSPANNQPQHF
TRBJ1-1 | 14 | TRBD1 | . | TRBV6-1 | TGTGCCAGCAGTCGGGGACAGGGGGCCGCTGAAGCTTTCTTT | CASSRGQGAAEAFF
TRBJ2-1 | 15 | . | . | TRBV5-4 | TGTGCCAGCAGCCTTGTGGCGTCCCAGGGTAATGAGCAGTTCTTC | CASSLVASQGNEQFF
TRBJ2-7 | 15 | . | . | TRBV2 | TGTGCCAGCAGTGGTAGGGGCCGCCTCTCCTACGAGCAGTACTTC | CASSGRGRLSYEQYF
TRBJ1-2 | 15 | TRBD1 | . | TRBV5-6 | TGTGCCAGCAGCCCCGGGGACAGGAGGGGCTTAGGCTACACCTTC | CASSPGDRRGLGYTF
TRBJ1-2 | 16 | . | once | TRBV6-1 | TGTGCCAGCAGTGAAGACTACCAGGGGCGCCGAGGGGGCTACACCTTC | CASSEDYQGRRGGYTF
TRBJ2-1 | 14 | TRBD2 | once | TRBV7-3 | TGTGCCAGCAGCTCCACGGGGGGGTCGAATGAGCAGTTCTTC | CASSSTGGSNEQFF
TRBJ1-2 | 13 | TRBD1 | medium-sized | TRBV24-1 | TGTGCCACCAGTGGACAGGGGGATTCTGGCTACACCTTC | CATSGQGDSGYTF
TRBJ1-6 | 14 | . | . | TRBV5-1 | TGCGCCAGCGGCGAAGGCAGGAATAATTCACCCCTCCACTTT | CASGEGRNNSPLHF
TRBJ1-2 | 14 | TRBD1 | . | TRBV7-9 | TGTGCCAGCAGCCTGACAGGGGTTGACTATGGCTACACCTTC | CASSLTGVDYGYTF
TRBJ2-7 | 13 | . | . | TRBV28 | TGTGCCTGCAAGGAGGGAGGTCCCCGCGAGCAGTACTTC | CACKEGGPREQYF
TRBJ2-3 | 15 | . | few | TRBV5-1 | TGCGCCAGCAGCCCCGGGACACCGACGGTGGATACGCAGTATTTT | CASSPGTPTVDTQYF
TRBJ2-6 | 18 | TRBD1 | . | TRBV19 | TGTGCCAGTACCCAGGGACAGGGACGAAGCTCTGGGGCCAACGTCCTGACTTTC | CASTQGQGRSSGANVLTF
TRBJ2-1 | 14 | TRBD2 | . | TRBV5-1 | TGCGCCAGCGCTGCTGGCGGGGGTTACAATGAGCAGTTCTTC | CASAAGGGYNEQFF
TRBJ1-3 | 14 | . | . | TRBV4-1 | TGCGCCAGCAGCCCCCTGGTGGCCGGAAACACCATATATTTT | CASSPLVAGNTIYF
TRBJ1-1 | 15 | . | . | TRBV28 | TGTGCCAGCAGTTCGTTGACAGGTGGAGACACTGAAGCTTTCTTT | CASSSLTGGDTEAFF
TRBJ1-6 | 13 | . | . | TRBV7-9 | TGTGCCAGCAGCCAACAGGGATTTTCACCCCTCCACTTT | CASSQQGFSPLHF
TRBJ2-7 | 15 | . | . | TRBV27 | TGTGCCAGCAGTTTAAAGACAGGTTCGGGCTACGAGCAGTACTTC | CASSLKTGSGYEQYF
TRBJ2-7 | 12 | TRBD2 | . | TRBV7-2 | TGTGCCAGCAGCTTAGGGCGCGGGGGGCAGTACTTC | CASSLGRGGQYF